This T cell receptor beta chain was recovered during a study of post-analysis software for immune sequencing data. Study-level points and caveats: Several TRBV segments were more frequent in patients than controls; TRBV5-6, TRBV5-1 and TRBV20-1 belonged to this group.

V gave up 5 bases and J gave up 8 bases; unmatched junction bases: 2. Germline V lookup: CDR1 LNHNV, CDR2 YYDKDF (reference sequence). The CDR3 runs to 12 residues. Unique molecular identifiers featured in each of the TCR beta cDNA libraries. MiXCR, applied by TCRdb to the PCR reads, yields one record per CDR3 protein. The profile covers 750,000 to 950,000 distinct CDR3 sequences, with about 53% appearing a single time and under 6% taken by the ten largest. As concerns this clonotype: The antigen is unknown.

The source is a girl under 18 with multiple sclerosis. The chain couples TRBV15 to TRBJ2-1; TRBD2 aligns across 8 bases. Sequenced sample: blood. DNA of the CDR3: TGTGCCACCAGCCCCGGGAGGGATGAGCAGTTCTTC. It is translated as CATSPGRDEQFF.